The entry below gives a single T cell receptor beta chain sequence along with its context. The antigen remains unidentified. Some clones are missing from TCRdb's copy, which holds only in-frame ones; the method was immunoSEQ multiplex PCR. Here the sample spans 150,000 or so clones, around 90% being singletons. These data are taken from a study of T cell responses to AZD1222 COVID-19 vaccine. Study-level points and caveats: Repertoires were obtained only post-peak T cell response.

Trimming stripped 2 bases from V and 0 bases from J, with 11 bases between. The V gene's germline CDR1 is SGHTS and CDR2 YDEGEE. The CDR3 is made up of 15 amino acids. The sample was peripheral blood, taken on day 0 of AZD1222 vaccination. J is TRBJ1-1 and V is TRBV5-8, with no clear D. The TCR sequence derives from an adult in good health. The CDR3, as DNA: TGTGCCAGCAGCTTTCGTGTAGCTTTGAACACTGAAGCTTTCTTT. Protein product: CASSFRVALNTEAFF.